This T cell receptor beta chain was observed in a study of blood T cell repertoires in COVID-19 (TCRdb year 2020). General notes on the study: Samples from collaborators originated in the United States, Italy and Spain and spanned both the acute and convalescent phases of COVID-19. The material from the prospective study consisted of cDNA or gDNA derived from T cells, B-cell-depleted T cells, or PBMCs. The dataset comprised deeply sampled blood TCRbeta repertoires from subjects exposed to, actively infected with, or recovered from COVID-19. Where available, HLA class I and class II types were taken from metadata supplied by the sample provider and were not determined by assay-based typing. The sample metadata nearly always contained a de-identified subject ID, COVID-19 status, age in years and sex. The samples were drawn from the first 160 participants of the ongoing ImmuneRACE study and from over a thousand subjects provided by 6 global collaborators. The repertoires were released in a freely available public database meant as a resource for research on the immune response to SARS-CoV-2.

Collaborating institutions collected whole blood in K2EDTA tubes following their own protocols. For TCRbeta analysis, collaborator samples were shipped as frozen whole blood, as isolated PBMCs, or as DNA extracted from either sample type. TCRbeta CDR3 regions were amplified from genomic DNA using the immunoSEQ Assay, a bias-controlled multiplex PCR. In the paper's pipeline: The number of nucleated cells in each sample was estimated from the amplification of reference gene primers within the assay. To quantify the absolute abundance of each unique TCRbeta CDR3 rearrangement, sequence reads were collapsed and filtered. Productive Simpson clonality was computed per sample as the square root of Simpson's diversity index over productive rearrangements. TCRdb limited this immuneACCESS table to in-frame rearrangements with V and J called. A share of clones is missing; checked studies link under half to unresolved V genes, and the rest is unexplained. D and trimming were read from the DNA, whereas the V and J calls and clone size are those reported in that table. The sample table records approximately 58,000 clones; 80% to 95% of these occur just once. The ten largest clones take up 9% to 9.5% of the sample.

A remark on this clone: Which antigen it targets is not known. It has no much larger one-base neighbor in the sample; base qualities were not kept.

On the study overall, not on this receptor specifically: The amount of clinical and demographic metadata varied by source and participant and was provided uncurated.

From the cysteine through the phenylalanine, the CDR3 covers 14 amino acids. The only DNA kept is the CDR3, 42 bases in frame from the first base. Ends trimmed: V by 5 bases, J by 8 bases; bases unmatched to a gene: 11. CDR1 and CDR2, per the germline V gene, are MNHEY and SVGAGI. Recombination joined TRBV6-5 with TRBJ1-2; 7 central nucleotides agree with TRBD1. Sequencing was carried out using peripheral blood. This sequence originates from a woman of 80 years or more with active COVID-19. The DNA sequence is given as TGTGCCAGCAGTCAGGGGGACGGAGTATCCGGCTACACCTTC. Its product reads: CASSQGDGVSGYTF.